This TCR beta chain is drawn from a study of STAT5B mutations in CD4+ large granular lymphocyte leukemia. V was cut by 3 bases and J by 0 bases, with 13 bases left in between. The CDR3 has 16 residues. Germline V gene sequence: CDR1 MDHEN, CDR2 SYDVKM. As regards this clone: Its antigen is undetermined.

This was a survey-level run. Per the authors' pipeline: A productive frequency of 2.59 x 10-5 was the lowest detectable. Profiled with immunoSEQ multiplex PCR; TCRdb holds only in-frame clones, not every one. V and J calls and clone size come straight from that table; D and trimming were deduced from the DNA. This sample has tens of thousands of clones, with 71% found just once. Points from the study as a whole: Data were not HLA-matched across samples. TRBV06-family usage was enriched in top patient clones (8/27) versus controls (2/35).

The sequencing input was CD4+ T cells from blood buffy coats. The origin of this receptor is a human donor in good health. The rearrangement uses TRBV28 and TRBJ2-3, with D perhaps assigned TRBD1 or TRBD2 (6 bases each). In nucleotides, the CDR3 is TGTGCCAGCAGTTTTTCAGGGGCGGGAAGCACAGATACGCAGTATTTT. Residues: CASSFSGAGSTDTQYF. Full variable domain (missing parts from reference TRBV28 and TRBJ2-3): DVKVTQSSRYLVKRTGEKVFLECVQDMDHENMFWYRQDPGLGLRLIYFSYDVKMKEKGDIPEGYSVSREKKERFSLILESASTNQTSMYLCASSFSGAGSTDTQYFGPGTRLTVL.